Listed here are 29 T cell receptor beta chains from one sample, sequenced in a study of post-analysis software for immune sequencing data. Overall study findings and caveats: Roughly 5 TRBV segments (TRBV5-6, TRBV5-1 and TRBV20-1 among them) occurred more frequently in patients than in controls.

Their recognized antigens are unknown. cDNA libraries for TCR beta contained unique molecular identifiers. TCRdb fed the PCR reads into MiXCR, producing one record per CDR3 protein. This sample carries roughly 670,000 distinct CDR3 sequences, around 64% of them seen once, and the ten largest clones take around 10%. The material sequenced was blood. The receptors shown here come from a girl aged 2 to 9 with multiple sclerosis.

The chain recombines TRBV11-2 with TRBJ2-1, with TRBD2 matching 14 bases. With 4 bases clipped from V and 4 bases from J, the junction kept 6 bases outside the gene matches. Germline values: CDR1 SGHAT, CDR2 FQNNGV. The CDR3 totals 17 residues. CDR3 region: CASSSYRTSGRYNEQFF. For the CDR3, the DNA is TGTGCCAGCAGCTCCTACCGGACTAGCGGGAGGTACAATGAGCAGTTCTTC. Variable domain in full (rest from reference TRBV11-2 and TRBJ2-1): EAGVAQSPRYKIIEKRQSVAFWCNPISGHATLYWYQQILGQGPKLLIQFQNNGVVDDSQLPKDRFSAERLKGVDSTLKIQPAKLEDSAVYLCASSSYRTSGRYNEQFFGPGTRLTVL.

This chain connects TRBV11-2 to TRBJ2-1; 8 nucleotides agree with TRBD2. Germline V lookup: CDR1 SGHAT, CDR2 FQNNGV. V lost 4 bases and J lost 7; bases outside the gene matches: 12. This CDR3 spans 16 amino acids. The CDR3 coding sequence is TGTGCCAGCAGCTCCCCGGGACTAGTCTCGATTAATGAGCAGTTCTTC. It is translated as CASSSPGLVSINEQFF.

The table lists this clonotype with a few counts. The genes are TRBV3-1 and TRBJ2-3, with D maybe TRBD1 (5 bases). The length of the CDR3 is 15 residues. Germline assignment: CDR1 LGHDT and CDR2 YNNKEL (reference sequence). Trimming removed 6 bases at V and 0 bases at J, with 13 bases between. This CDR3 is CASSRTSPSTDTQYF. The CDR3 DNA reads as TGTGCCAGCAGTCGGACATCCCCTAGCACAGATACGCAGTATTTT.

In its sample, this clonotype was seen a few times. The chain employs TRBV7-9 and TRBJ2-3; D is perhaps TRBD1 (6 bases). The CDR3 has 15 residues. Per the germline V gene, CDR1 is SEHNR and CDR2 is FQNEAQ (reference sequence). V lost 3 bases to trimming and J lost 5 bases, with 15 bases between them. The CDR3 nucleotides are TGTGCCAGCAGCTTCCCAGGGGACACACAAGATACGCAGTATTTT. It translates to CASSFPGDTQDTQYF.

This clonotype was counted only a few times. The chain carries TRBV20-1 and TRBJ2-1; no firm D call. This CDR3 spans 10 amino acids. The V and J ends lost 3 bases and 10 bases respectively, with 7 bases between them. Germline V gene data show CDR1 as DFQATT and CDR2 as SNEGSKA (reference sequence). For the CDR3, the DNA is TGCAGTGCTAGTAACATCGAGCAGTTCTTC. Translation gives CSASNIEQFF.

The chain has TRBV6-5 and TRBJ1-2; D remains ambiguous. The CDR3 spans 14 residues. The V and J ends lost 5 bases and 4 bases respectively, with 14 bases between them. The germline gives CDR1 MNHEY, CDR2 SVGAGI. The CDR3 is CASSPKTAAYGYTF. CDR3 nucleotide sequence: TGTGCCAGCAGTCCAAAAACAGCCGCCTATGGCTACACCTTC.

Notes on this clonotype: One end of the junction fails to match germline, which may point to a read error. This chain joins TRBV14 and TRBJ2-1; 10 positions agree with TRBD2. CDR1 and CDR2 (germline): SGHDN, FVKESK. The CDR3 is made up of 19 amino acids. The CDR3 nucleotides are TGTGCCAGCAGCCACCCCTCCCTCGGACTAGCGGCTGGGCACAATGAGCAGTTCTTT. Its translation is CASSHPSLGLAAGHNEQFF.

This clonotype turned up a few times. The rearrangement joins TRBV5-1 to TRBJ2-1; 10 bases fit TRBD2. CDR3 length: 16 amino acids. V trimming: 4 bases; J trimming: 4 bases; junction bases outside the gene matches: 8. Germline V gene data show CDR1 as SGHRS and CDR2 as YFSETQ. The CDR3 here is CASSPHGSGGYNEQFF. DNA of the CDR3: TGCGCCAGCAGCCCCCATGGTAGCGGGGGGTACAATGAGCAGTTCTTC.

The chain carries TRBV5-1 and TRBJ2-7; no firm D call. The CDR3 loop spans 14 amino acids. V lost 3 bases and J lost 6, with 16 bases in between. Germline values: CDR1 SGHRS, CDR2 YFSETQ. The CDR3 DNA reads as TGCGCCAGCAGCTACGCCCCGATTTTCTCCGAGCAGTACTTC. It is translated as CASSYAPIFSEQYF.

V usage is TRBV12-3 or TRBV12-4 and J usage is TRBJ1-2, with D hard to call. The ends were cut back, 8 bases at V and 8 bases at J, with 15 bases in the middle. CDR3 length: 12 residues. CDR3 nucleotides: TGTGCCAGCTCGGCCCGACTGTGGGGCTACACCTTC. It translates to CASSARLWGYTF.

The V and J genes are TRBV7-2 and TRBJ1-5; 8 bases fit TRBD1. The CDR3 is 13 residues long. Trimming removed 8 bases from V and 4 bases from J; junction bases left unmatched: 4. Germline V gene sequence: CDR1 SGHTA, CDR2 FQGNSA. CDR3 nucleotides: TGTGCCAGCGGGACAGGCCCAAATCAGCCCCAGCATTTT. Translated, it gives CASGTGPNQPQHF.

In DNA form, the CDR3 reads TGTGCCAGCAGTCGAACAGGGTACGAGCAGTTCTTC. Its translation: CASSRTGYEQFF. The chain combines TRBV12-3 or TRBV12-4 with TRBJ2-1; D possibly corresponds to TRBD1 (6 bases). The CDR3 runs 12 residues. V was trimmed by 5 bases and J by 10 bases, leaving 12 bases between them.

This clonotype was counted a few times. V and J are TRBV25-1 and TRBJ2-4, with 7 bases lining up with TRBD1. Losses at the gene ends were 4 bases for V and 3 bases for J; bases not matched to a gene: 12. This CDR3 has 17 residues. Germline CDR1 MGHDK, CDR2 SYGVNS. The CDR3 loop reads CASSGSPGTEGKNIQYF. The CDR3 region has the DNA TGTGCCAGCAGTGGATCTCCCGGGACAGAAGGCAAAAACATTCAGTACTTC.

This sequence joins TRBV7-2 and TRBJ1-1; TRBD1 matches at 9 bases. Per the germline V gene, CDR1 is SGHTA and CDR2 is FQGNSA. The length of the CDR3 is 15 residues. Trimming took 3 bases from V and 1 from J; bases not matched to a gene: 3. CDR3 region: CASSFGQGTNTEAFF. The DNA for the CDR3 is TGTGCCAGCAGCTTTGGACAGGGGACGAACACTGAAGCTTTCTTT.

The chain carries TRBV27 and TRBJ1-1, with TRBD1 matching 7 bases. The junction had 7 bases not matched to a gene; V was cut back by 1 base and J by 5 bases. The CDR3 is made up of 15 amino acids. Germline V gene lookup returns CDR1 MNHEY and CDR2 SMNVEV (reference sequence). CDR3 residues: CASSLWSTGETEAFF. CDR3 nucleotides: TGTGCCAGCAGTTTATGGTCTACAGGGGAGACTGAAGCTTTCTTT.

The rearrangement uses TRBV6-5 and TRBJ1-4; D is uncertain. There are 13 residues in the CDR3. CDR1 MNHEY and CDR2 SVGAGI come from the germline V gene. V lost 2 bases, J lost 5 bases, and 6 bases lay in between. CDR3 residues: CASSYGGNEKLFF. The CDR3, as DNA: TGTGCCAGCAGTTACGGAGGAAATGAAAAACTGTTTTTT.

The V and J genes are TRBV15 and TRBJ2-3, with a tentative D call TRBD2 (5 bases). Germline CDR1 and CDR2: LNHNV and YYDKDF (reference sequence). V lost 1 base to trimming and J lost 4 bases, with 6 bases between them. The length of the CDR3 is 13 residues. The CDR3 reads CATSRGGSDTQYF. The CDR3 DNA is TGTGCCACCAGCAGAGGAGGGTCAGATACGCAGTATTTT.

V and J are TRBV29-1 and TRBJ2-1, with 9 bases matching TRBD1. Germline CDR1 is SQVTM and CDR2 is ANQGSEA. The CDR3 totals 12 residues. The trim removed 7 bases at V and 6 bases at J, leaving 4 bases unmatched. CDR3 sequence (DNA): TGCAGCGCAAGGACAGGGGTCAATGAGCAGTTCTTC. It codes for CSARTGVNEQFF.

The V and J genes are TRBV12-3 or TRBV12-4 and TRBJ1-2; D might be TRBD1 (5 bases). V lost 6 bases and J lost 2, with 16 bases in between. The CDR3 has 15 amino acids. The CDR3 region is CASSPGRQLNYGYTF. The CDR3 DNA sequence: TGTGCCAGCAGCCCAGGTCGACAGTTGAACTATGGCTACACCTTC.

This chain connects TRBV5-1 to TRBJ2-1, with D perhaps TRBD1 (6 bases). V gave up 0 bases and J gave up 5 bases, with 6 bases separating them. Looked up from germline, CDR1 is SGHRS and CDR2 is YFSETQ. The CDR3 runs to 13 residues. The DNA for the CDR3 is TGCGCCAGCAGCTTGGGGGACAACAATGAGCAGTTCTTC. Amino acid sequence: CASSLGDNNEQFF.

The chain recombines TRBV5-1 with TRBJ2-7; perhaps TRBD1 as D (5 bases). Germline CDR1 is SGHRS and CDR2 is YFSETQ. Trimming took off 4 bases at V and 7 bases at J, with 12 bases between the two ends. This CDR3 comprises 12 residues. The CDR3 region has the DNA TGCGCCAGCAGCACAGGTTACAATGAGCAGTACTTC. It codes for CASSTGYNEQYF. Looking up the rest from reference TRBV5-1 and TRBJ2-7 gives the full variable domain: KAGVTQTPRYLIKTRGQQVTLSCSPISGHRSVSWYQQTPGQGLQFLFEYFSETQRNKGNFPGRFSGRQFSNSRSEMNVSTLELGDSALYLCASSTGYNEQYFGPGTRLTVT.

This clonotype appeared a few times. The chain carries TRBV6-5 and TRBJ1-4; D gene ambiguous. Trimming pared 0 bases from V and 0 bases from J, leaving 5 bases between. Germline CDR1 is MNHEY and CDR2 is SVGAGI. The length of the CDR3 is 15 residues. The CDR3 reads CASSYSETTNEKLFF. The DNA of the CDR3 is TGTGCCAGCAGTTACTCCGAGACAACTAATGAAAAACTGTTTTTT.

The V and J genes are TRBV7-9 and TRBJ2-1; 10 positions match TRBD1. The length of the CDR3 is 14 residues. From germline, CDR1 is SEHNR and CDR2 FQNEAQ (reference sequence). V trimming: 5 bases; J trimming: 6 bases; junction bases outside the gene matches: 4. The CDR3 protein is CASSGTGEFNEQFF. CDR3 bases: TGTGCCAGCAGCGGGACAGGGGAGTTCAATGAGCAGTTCTTC.

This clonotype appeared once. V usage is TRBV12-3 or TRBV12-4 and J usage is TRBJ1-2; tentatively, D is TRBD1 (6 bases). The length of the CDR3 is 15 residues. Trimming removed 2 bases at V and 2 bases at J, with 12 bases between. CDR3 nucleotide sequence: TGTGCCAGCAGTTTACCAGGGGAGCCCAACTATGGCTACACCTTC. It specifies CASSLPGEPNYGYTF.

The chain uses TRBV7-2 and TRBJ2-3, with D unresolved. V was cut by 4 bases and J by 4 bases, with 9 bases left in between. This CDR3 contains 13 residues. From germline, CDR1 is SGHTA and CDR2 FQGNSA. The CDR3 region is CASSSQSADTQYF. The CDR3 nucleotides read TGTGCCAGCAGCTCACAGTCTGCAGATACGCAGTATTTT.

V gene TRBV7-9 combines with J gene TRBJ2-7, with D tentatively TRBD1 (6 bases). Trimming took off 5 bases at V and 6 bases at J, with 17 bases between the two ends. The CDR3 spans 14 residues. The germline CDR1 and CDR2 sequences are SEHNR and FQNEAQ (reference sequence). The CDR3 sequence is CASSTPNRGGEQYF. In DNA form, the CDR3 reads TGTGCCAGCAGCACCCCAAACAGAGGGGGCGAGCAGTACTTC. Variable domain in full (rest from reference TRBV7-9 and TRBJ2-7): DTGVSQNPRHKITKRGQNVTFRCDPISEHNRLYWYRQTLGQGPEFLTYFQNEAQLEKSRLLSDRFSAERPKGSFSTLEIQRTEQGDSAMYLCASSTPNRGGEQYFGPGTRLTVT.

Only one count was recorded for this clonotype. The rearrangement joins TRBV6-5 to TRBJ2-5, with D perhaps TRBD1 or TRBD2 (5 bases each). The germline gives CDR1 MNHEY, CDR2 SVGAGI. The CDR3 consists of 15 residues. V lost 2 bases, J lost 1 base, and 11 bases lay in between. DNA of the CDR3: TGTGCCAGCAGTTACGAGGGGAGCGGCCAAGAGACCCAGTACTTC. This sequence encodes CASSYEGSGQETQYF.

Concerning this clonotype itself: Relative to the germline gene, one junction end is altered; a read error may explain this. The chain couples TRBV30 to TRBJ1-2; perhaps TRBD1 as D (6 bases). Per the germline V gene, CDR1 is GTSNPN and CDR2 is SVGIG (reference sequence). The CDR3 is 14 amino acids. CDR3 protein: CTWSVGGAEYGYTF. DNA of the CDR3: TGTACCTGGAGCGTCGGGGGCGCGGAGTATGGCTACACCTTC.

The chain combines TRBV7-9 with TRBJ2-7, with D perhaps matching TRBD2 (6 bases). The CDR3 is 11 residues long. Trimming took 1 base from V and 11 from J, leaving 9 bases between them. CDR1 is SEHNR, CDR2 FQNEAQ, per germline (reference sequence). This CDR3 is CASSLGGDEYF. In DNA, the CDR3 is TGTGCCAGCAGCTTAGGGGGGGATGAGTACTTC.